This TCR beta chain was retrieved from a study of regulatory T cells. Turning to this clone: Its cognate antigen is unknown.

The PCR used 52 TRBV and 13 TRBJ primers. TCRdb keeps only in-frame clones here, not all; method: immunoSEQ multiplex PCR. The sample contains some 10,000 clones, approximately 84% of which appear only once. Autoimmunity was present in every CD3G-deficient patient, worse in two. Patients aged 2 to 39 years had fewer naive and more memory CD4+ and CD8+ T cells. This CDR3 spans 16 amino acids. The V gene lost 1 base and the J gene lost 2 bases, with 13 bases spanning the gap. CDR1 and CDR2 (germline): SGHTA, FQGNSA. General study results and limits: In patients, unique TRB V-J pairs were restricted and V/J usage skewed, especially in Tregs. Patient CD8+ T cells trended toward lower Shannon entropy than controls.

Material: CD8+ T cells sorted from blood. The sequence was obtained from a person aged 18 to 35 with CD3G deficiency. This chain uses TRBV7-2 with TRBJ2-3; D is possibly TRBD2 (6 bases). The DNA for the CDR3 is TGTGCCAGCAGCTTAGATGGTAGCGGCTACACAGATACGCAGTATTTT. Translated: CASSLDGSGYTDTQYF.